This note documents a single T cell receptor (beta chain) sequence. Study processing details: It was from reference gene primer amplification that nucleated cell counts were estimated. Generated by immunoSEQ multiplex PCR, the TCRdb table keeps only in-frame clones and is missing some. Clone size and V and J calls were adopted from that table, with D and trimming inferred from the DNA. The sample contains hundreds of thousands of clones, 85% to 90% of which appear only once. The CDR3 totals 12 residues. Trimming removed 5 bases at V and 7 bases at J, with 11 bases between. The germline V gene has CDR1 LGHNT and CDR2 FRNRAP. Assignments of participants to cohorts depended upon their own reported clinical history. This entry comes from a study of blood T cell repertoires in COVID-19. The overall study: Cohort 3 recovered donors had two negative PCRs, clearance, or symptom resolution. T cells, B-cell-depleted T cells, or PBMCs supplied cDNA or gDNA.

Sequenced material: PBMCs or T cells enriched from blood (not recorded which). The TCR comes from a woman aged 55-70 years in a cohort exposed to, infected with or recovered from COVID-19 (not recorded which). The chain links TRBV12-5 to TRBJ2-5, with a possible D match to TRBD2 (6 bases). CDR3 sequence: CASGEGGATQYF. The CDR3, as DNA: TGTGCTAGTGGTGAGGGAGGTGCGACCCAGTACTTC.